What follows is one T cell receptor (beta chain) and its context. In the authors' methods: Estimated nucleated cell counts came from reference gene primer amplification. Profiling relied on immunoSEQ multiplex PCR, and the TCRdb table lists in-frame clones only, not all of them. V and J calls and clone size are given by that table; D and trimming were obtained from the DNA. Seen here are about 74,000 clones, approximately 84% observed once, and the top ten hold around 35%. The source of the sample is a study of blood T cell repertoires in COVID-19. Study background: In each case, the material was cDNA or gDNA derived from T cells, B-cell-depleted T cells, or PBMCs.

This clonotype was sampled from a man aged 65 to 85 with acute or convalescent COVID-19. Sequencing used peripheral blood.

The CDR3 loop is CASSAGGADFNYGYTF. The CDR3 nucleotides read TGTGCCAGTAGTGCCGGGGGGGCAGACTTTAACTATGGCTACACCTTC. The chain is built from TRBV19 and TRBJ1-2; tentative D call: TRBD1 (6 bases). The V and J ends lost 5 bases and 1 base respectively, with 17 bases between them. Germline CDR1 reads LNHDA; CDR2 reads SQIVND (reference sequence). This CDR3 contains 16 residues.